This is a list of T cell receptor beta chains from one sample in a study of T cell responses to AZD1222 COVID-19 vaccine. Using immunoSEQ multiplex PCR, the repertoire was profiled, and TCRdb retains in-frame clones only, with some absent. The sample contains 120,000 to 150,000 clones, around 88% of which appear only once. The starting material was peripheral blood, obtained on day 0 of MenACWY control vaccination. All receptors derive from an adult in good health. Each CDR3 is given with its conserved first and last residue. A D gene is named only where the DNA matches it firmly. Clone sizes are given selectively: once, few, many, or a class where the clone is expanded.

J gene	D gene	V gene	clone size	CDR3 protein	CDR3 DNA
TRBJ1-4	-	TRBV27	-	CASSFRTAYNEKLFF	TGTGCCAGCAGTTTCCGGACGGCCTATAATGAAAAACTGTTTTTT
TRBJ2-1	-	TRBV5-4	-	CASSNRQLPSPNEQFF	TGTGCCAGCAGCAACCGACAGCTGCCGAGTCCCAATGAGCAGTTCTTC
TRBJ1-3	-	TRBV6-6	-	CASSPRDGSGNTIYF	TGTGCCAGCTCCCCCCGGGACGGCTCTGGAAACACCATATATTTT
TRBJ1-1	-	TRBV2	once	CASSWGGTEAFF	TGTGCCAGCAGCTGGGGGGGGACTGAAGCTTTCTTT
TRBJ2-5	-	TRBV5-6	-	CASSLAAGGETQYF	TGTGCCAGCAGCTTGGCGGCAGGGGGGGAGACCCAGTACTTC
TRBJ1-1	TRBD1	TRBV7-2	-	CASSPYRGTEAFF	TGTGCCAGCAGCCCGTACAGGGGAACTGAAGCTTTCTTT
TRBJ1-1	TRBD1	TRBV6-5	once	CASSSGGAGNTEAFF	TGTGCCAGCAGTTCAGGGGGCGCTGGGAACACTGAAGCTTTCTTT
TRBJ1-5	TRBD1	TRBV2	-	CASRRTGLQPQHF	TGTGCCAGCAGGAGGACAGGGCTTCAGCCCCAGCATTTT
TRBJ1-6	-	TRBV13	-	CASSLATFYNSPLHF	TGTGCCAGCAGCCTCGCGACTTTCTATAATTCACCCCTCCACTTT
TRBJ1-1	-	TRBV7-9	once	CASSLFSWGTEAFF	TGTGCCAGCAGCTTATTCAGCTGGGGCACTGAAGCTTTCTTT
TRBJ2-5	TRBD2	TRBV6-2/TRBV6-3	-	CASSRHRTSGQETQYF	TGTGCCAGCAGTCGCCATCGGACTAGCGGACAAGAGACCCAGTACTTC
TRBJ2-1	-	TRBV19	-	CASSRGQVHNEQFF	TGTGCCAGTAGTAGAGGACAAGTTCACAATGAGCAGTTCTTC
TRBJ2-1	-	TRBV5-1	-	CASSLAVGGGAYNEQFF	TGCGCCAGCAGCTTGGCCGTAGGAGGGGGCGCCTACAATGAGCAGTTCTTC
TRBJ2-1	TRBD2	TRBV18	-	CASSPPGLAGSGEQFF	TGTGCCAGCTCACCCCCGGGACTAGCGGGATCGGGTGAGCAGTTCTTC
TRBJ1-4	-	TRBV3-1/TRBV3-2	-	CASTSLRGEKLFF	TGTGCCAGCACCTCTCTGCGAGGTGAAAAACTGTTTTTT
TRBJ2-3	-	TRBV5-1	-	CASKETGTDTQYF	TGCGCCAGCAAGGAGACAGGCACAGATACGCAGTATTTT
TRBJ1-1	TRBD1	TRBV6-2/TRBV6-3	once	CASSRQGAVGWAFF	TGTGCCAGCAGCAGACAGGGGGCAGTCGGGTGGGCTTTCTTT
TRBJ1-1	-	TRBV7-2	-	CASIKGRGNTEAFF	TGTGCCAGCATCAAGGGAAGGGGAAACACTGAAGCTTTCTTT
TRBJ2-7	TRBD1	TRBV5-4	-	CASSAPTGPSYEQYF	TGTGCCAGCAGCGCTCCGACAGGGCCCTCCTACGAGCAGTACTTC
TRBJ1-6	-	TRBV7-9	-	CASSLRAQGYNSPLHF	TGTGCCAGCAGCTTAAGGGCCCAGGGCTATAATTCACCCCTCCACTTT
TRBJ2-3	TRBD1	TRBV7-9	-	CASSLVQGATDTQYF	TGTGCCAGCAGCTTAGTTCAGGGGGCGACGGATACGCAGTATTTT
TRBJ1-2	-	TRBV5-1	-	CASSAGGGRNGYTF	TGCGCCAGCAGCGCTGGGGGGGGGCGCAATGGCTACACCTTC
TRBJ1-6	TRBD1	TRBV4-3	-	CASSQDGTVESPLHF	TGCGCCAGCAGCCAAGATGGGACAGTTGAATCACCCCTCCACTTT
TRBJ1-1	-	TRBV20-1	-	CSARRGAEAFF	TGCAGTGCTAGAAGGGGGGCTGAAGCTTTCTTT
TRBJ2-2	TRBD1	TRBV5-1	-	CASTMMTGATGELFF	TGCGCCAGCACCATGATGACAGGGGCTACGGGGGAGCTGTTTTTT
TRBJ2-7	-	TRBV11-2	few	CASSPSPGNYEQYF	TGTGCCAGCAGCCCAAGTCCAGGCAACTACGAGCAGTACTTC
TRBJ2-3	TRBD2	TRBV28	-	CASSFLREGTDTQYF	TGTGCCAGCAGTTTTTTGCGGGAGGGCACAGATACGCAGTATTTT
TRBJ2-7	-	TRBV7-6	-	CASSLVRGGDYEQYF	TGTGCCAGCAGCTTAGTCAGGGGGGGAGACTACGAGCAGTACTTC
TRBJ2-7	TRBD2	TRBV4-3	-	CASSQDTSGSSEQYF	TGCGCCAGCAGCCAAGATACCAGCGGGAGTTCCGAGCAGTACTTC
TRBJ2-1	TRBD2	TRBV27	-	CASSYTSGSINEQFF	TGTGCCAGCAGCTATACTAGCGGGAGCATTAATGAGCAGTTCTTC
TRBJ2-7	-	TRBV5-1	-	CASSLGQRSYEQYF	TGCGCCAGCAGCTTGGGGCAGCGTTCCTACGAGCAGTACTTC
TRBJ2-7	-	TRBV30	once	CAWMLPSYEQYF	TGTGCCTGGATGCTGCCTTCCTACGAGCAGTACTTC
TRBJ2-3	TRBD2	TRBV3-1/TRBV3-2	once	CASSRRTSGGTDTQYF	TGTGCCAGCAGCCGAAGGACTAGCGGGGGGACAGATACGCAGTATTTT
TRBJ2-3	TRBD2	TRBV7-8	-	CASSNRDYWSTDTQYF	TGTGCCAGCAGCAACCGGGACTACTGGAGCACAGATACGCAGTATTTT
TRBJ2-2	-	TRBV18	-	CASSPGASGFGTGELFF	TGTGCCAGCTCACCAGGGGCCTCCGGCTTTGGCACCGGGGAGCTGTTTTTT
TRBJ2-7	-	TRBV27	-	CASSIQGGRLEQYF	TGTGCCAGCAGTATACAGGGGGGGAGGCTTGAGCAGTACTTC
TRBJ2-2	-	TRBV7-2	-	CASSLQAPANTGELFF	TGTGCCAGCAGCTTACAGGCACCCGCGAACACCGGGGAGCTGTTTTTT
TRBJ1-4	-	TRBV6-6	once	CASSYSNRAGEKLFF	TGTGCCAGCAGTTACTCGAACAGGGCCGGTGAAAAACTGTTTTTT
TRBJ2-1	-	TRBV11-2	-	CASSPARPSSYNEQFF	TGTGCCAGCAGCCCCGCGCGACCCAGCTCCTACAATGAGCAGTTCTTC
TRBJ1-6	TRBD1	TRBV4-3	-	CASSQSPRGINSPLHF	TGCGCCAGCAGCCAGTCCCCCAGGGGGATTAATTCACCCCTCCACTTT
TRBJ1-6	-	TRBV7-2	-	CASSPEGGNNSPLHF	TGTGCCAGCAGCCCTGAGGGAGGAAATAATTCACCCCTCCACTTT
TRBJ2-3	-	TRBV5-6	-	CASSSHATVGTQYF	TGTGCCAGCAGCTCCCATGCAACAGTGGGTACGCAGTATTTT
TRBJ1-2	-	TRBV6-5	-	CASSRPPWSGYTF	TGTGCCAGCAGTCGACCACCCTGGTCTGGCTACACCTTC
TRBJ1-5	-	TRBV7-2	-	CASSVRRQNLNQPQHF	TGTGCCAGCAGCGTCAGACGACAGAACCTAAATCAGCCCCAGCATTTT
TRBJ1-5	-	TRBV6-2/TRBV6-3	-	CASSYRQGRNQPQHF	TGTGCCAGCAGTTACCGTCAGGGTCGGAATCAGCCCCAGCATTTT
TRBJ2-1	TRBD2	TRBV7-2	-	CASSWRRASGRNEQFF	TGTGCCAGCAGCTGGCGTCGAGCTAGCGGGAGGAATGAGCAGTTCTTC
TRBJ1-5	-	TRBV11-3	-	CASSSGGNQPQHF	TGTGCCAGCAGCTCGGGGGGAAATCAGCCCCAGCATTTT
TRBJ1-6	TRBD1	TRBV28	-	CASLGTVYNSPLHF	TGTGCCAGCTTAGGGACAGTCTATAATTCACCCCTCCACTTT
TRBJ1-2	TRBD1	TRBV24-1	-	CATSDSDREDGYTF	TGTGCCACCAGTGACTCCGACAGGGAGGATGGCTACACCTTC
TRBJ1-5	TRBD1	TRBV3-1/TRBV3-2	few	CASSPRTGGDQPQHF	TGTGCCAGCAGCCCACGGACAGGGGGGGATCAGCCCCAGCATTTT
TRBJ2-1	-	TRBV7-3	-	CASSLTRSSYNEQFF	TGTGCCAGCAGCTTAACACGGAGCTCCTACAATGAGCAGTTCTTC
TRBJ2-5	-	TRBV6-5	few	CASSYGKETQYF	TGTGCCAGCAGTTACGGGAAAGAGACCCAGTACTTC
TRBJ2-2	-	TRBV28	-	CASRELSSGELFF	TGTGCCAGCAGAGAGTTAAGCTCCGGGGAGCTGTTTTTT
TRBJ1-2	-	TRBV6-1	-	CASSDPGKSYTF	TGTGCCAGCAGTGACCCAGGGAAGAGCTACACCTTC
TRBJ2-7	TRBD1	TRBV5-1	-	CASSPDRGNEQYF	TGCGCCAGCAGTCCAGACAGGGGGAACGAGCAGTACTTC